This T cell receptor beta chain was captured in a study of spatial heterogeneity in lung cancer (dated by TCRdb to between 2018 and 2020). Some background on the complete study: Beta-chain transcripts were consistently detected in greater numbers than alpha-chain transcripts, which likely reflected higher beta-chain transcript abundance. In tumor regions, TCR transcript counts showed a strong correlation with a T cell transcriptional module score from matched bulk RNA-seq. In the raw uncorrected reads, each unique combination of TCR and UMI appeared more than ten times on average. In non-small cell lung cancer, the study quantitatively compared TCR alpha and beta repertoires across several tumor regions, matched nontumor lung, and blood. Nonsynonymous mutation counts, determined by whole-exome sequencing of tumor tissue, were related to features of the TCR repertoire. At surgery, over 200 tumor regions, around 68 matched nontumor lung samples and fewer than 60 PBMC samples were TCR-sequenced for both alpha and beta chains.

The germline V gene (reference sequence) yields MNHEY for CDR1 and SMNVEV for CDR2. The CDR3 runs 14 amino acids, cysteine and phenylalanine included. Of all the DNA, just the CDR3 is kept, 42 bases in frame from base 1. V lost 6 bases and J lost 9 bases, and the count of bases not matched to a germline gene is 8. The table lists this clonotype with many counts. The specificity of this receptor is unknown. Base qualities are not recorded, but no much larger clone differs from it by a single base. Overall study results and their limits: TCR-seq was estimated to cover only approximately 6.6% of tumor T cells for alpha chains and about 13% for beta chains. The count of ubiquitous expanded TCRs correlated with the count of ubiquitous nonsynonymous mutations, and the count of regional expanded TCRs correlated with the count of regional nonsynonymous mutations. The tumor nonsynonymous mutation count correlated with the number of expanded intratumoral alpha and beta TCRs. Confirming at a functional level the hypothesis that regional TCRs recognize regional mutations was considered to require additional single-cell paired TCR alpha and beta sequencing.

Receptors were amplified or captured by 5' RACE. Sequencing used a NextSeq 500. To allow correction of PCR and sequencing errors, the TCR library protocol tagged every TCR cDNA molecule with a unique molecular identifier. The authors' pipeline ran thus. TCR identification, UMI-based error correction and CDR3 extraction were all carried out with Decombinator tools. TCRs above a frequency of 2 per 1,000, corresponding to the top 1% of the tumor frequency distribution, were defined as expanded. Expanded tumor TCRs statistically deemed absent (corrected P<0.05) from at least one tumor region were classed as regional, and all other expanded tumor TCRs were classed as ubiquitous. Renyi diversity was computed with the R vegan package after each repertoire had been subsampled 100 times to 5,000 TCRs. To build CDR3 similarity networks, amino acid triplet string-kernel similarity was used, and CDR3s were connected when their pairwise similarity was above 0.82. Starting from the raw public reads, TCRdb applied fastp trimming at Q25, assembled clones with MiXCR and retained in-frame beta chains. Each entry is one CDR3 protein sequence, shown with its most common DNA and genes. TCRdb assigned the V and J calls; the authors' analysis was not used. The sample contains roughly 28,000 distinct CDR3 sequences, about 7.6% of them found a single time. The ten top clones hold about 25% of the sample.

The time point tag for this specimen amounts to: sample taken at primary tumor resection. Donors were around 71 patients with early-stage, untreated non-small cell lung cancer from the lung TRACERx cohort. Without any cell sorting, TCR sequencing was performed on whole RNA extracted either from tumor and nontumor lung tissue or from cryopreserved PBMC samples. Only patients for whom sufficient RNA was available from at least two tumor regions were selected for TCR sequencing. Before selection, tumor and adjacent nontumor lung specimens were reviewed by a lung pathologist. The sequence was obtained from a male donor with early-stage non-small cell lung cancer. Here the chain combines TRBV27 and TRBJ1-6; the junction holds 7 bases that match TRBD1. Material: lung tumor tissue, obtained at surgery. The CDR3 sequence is CASSRDRESSPLHF. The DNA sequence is TGTGCCAGCAGCCGTGACAGGGAAAGTTCACCCCTCCACTTT.